This T cell receptor beta chain was documented in a study of blood T cell repertoires in COVID-19. Study context: Specimens from acute and convalescent COVID-19 originated in the United States, Italy and Spain. Nucleic acid was either cDNA or gDNA, and it came from T cells, B-cell-depleted T cells, or PBMCs.

Regarding this clone: This CDR3 is also generated by other DNA sequences in the sample.

The CDR3 totals 17 residues. With 2 bases clipped from V and 1 base from J, the junction kept 1 base outside the gene matches. Germline values: CDR1 LGHDT, CDR2 YNNKEL (reference sequence). Some clones are missing from TCRdb's copy, which holds only in-frame ones; the method was immunoSEQ multiplex PCR. Here the sample spans approximately 120,000 clones, around 83% being singletons. The V call is TRBV3-1 (or the pseudogene TRBV3-2), the J call TRBJ2-2; 13 bases map to TRBD2. Material: peripheral blood. This sequence originates from a man aged 60 to 75 with acute or convalescent COVID-19. CDR3 nucleotides: TGTGCCAGCAGCCAAAGGACTAGCGGGAGGAACACCGGGGAGCTGTTTTTT. This codes for CASSQRTSGRNTGELFF.